This entry concerns a single TCR beta chain. Antigen specificity is unknown. The sample comes from a study of OX40 agonist ivuxolimab in advanced cancers. The CDR3 is 16 residues long. The germline V gene encodes CDR1 MDHEN and CDR2 SYDVKM. Notes on the study in general: People who partly responded at 0.1-3.0 mg/kg had some of the least clonal expansion seen. Within 6 weeks, CD4+ and CD8+ blood T cells expanded clonally at 0.1 to 3.0 mg/kg.

Method: immunoSEQ multiplex PCR; TCRdb's copy keeps in-frame clones and lacks some. The sample has roughly 35,000 clones; 65% to 85% are singletons. This receptor was taken from an adult with an advanced solid tumor such as melanoma, head and neck, liver or kidney cancer. V and J are TRBV28 and TRBJ2-5, with a weak D call TRBD1 (7 bases). The J call may be wrong; the DNA end is better matched by TRBJ2-7. Sequencing used CD4+ or CD8+ T cells sorted from blood, obtained in a trial of the OX40 agonist ivuxolimab. CDR3 amino acids: CASSLFGGTAAYEQYF. The CDR3 bases are TGTGCCAGCAGTTTATTCGGCGGGACAGCGGCCTACGAGCAGTACTTC.